This T cell receptor (beta chain) was found in a study of radiation and T cells in renal cell carcinoma. TCRdb's copy holds only in-frame clones and misses some; the assay was immunoSEQ multiplex PCR. This sample yields fewer than 200,000 clones, of which 88% are seen a single time; 10% to 12% belongs to the top ten. Findings and caveats of the study: Top tumor clonotypes rose in blood 2 weeks post-radiation, then contracted. No pretreatment tumor biopsies were available for baseline clonotypes.

This CDR3 region has 13 residues. Germline CDR1 and CDR2: SQVTM and ANQGSEA. V lost 7 bases, J lost 2 bases, and 15 bases lay in between. In the case of this clone: Its antigen remains unidentified.

Time point indicated: blood 4 weeks post-SBRT, at nephrectomy. The treatment here: 15 Gy SBRT to primary tumor, nephrectomy 4 weeks later. Nephrectomy followed 15 Gy stereotactic body radiation by 4 weeks. This chain joins TRBV29-1 and TRBJ2-7; the D gene is possibly TRBD1 (6 bases). The sequencing here drew on blood, taken from a patient whose treatment included radiotherapy and nephrectomy. This clonotype was obtained from a woman between 45 and 60 years old with renal cell carcinoma. Here the CDR3 DNA reads TGCAGCGCCAGGGCAGGGGTCACCTACGAGCAGTACTTC. This gives the protein CSARAGVTYEQYF.